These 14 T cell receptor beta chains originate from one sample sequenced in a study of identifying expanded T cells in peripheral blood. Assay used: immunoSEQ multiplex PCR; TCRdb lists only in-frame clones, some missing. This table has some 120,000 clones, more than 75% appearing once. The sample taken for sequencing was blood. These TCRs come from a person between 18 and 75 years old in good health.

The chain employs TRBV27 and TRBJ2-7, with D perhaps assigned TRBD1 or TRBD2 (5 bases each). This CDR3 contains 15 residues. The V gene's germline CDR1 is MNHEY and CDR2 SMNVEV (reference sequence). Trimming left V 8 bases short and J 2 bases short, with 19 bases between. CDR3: CASGHLGENAYEQYF. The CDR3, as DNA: TGTGCCAGCGGTCATTTGGGGGAGAATGCCTACGAGCAGTACTTC.

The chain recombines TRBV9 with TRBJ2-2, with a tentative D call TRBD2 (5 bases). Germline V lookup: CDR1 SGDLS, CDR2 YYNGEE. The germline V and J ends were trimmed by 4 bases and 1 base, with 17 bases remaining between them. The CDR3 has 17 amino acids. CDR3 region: CASSYRGYRRNTGELFF. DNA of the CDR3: TGTGCCAGCAGCTACCGAGGGTACCGCAGGAACACCGGGGAGCTGTTTTTT.

The CDR3 DNA is TGCGCCAGCCAGGGCTCGGGGGGCACTGAAGCTTTCTTT. As protein: CASQGSGGTEAFF. The chain joins TRBV5-1 to TRBJ1-1, with D possibly TRBD1 on 5 matching bases. This CDR3 is 13 amino acids long. Germline-derived CDR1 and CDR2 are SGHRS and YFSETQ. Trimming left V 7 bases short and J 4 bases short, with 14 bases between.

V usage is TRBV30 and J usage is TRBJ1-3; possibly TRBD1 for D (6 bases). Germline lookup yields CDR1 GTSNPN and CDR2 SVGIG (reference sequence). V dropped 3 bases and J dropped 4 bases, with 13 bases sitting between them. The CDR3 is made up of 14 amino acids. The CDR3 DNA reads TGTGCCTGGAGGTTGGGGGGCAGAGGAAACACCATATATTTT. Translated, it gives CAWRLGGRGNTIYF.

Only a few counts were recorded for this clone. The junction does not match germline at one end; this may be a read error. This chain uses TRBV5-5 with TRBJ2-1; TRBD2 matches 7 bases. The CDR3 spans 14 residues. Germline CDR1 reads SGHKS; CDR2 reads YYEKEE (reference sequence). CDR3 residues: CASSPWAGRAEQFF. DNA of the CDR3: TGCGCCAGCAGCCCTTGGGCAGGGAGGGCCGAGCAGTTCTTC. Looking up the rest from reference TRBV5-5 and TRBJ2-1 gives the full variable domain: DAGVTQSPTHLIKTRGQQVTLRCSPISGHKSVSWYQQVLGQGPQFIFQYYEKEERGRGNFPDRFSARQFPNYSSELNVNALLLGDSALYLCASSPWAGRAEQFFGPGTRLTVL.

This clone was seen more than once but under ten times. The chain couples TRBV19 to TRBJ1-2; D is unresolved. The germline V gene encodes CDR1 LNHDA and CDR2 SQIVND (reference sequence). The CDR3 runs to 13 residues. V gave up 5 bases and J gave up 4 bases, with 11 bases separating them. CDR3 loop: CASSPSLGYGYTF. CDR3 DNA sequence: TGTGCCAGTAGTCCGTCCCTCGGCTATGGCTACACCTTC.

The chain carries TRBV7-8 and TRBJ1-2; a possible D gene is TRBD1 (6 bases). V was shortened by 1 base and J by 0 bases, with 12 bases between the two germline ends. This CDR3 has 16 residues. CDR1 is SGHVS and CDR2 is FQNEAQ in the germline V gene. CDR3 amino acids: CASSLGQGGPNYGYTF. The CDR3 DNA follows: TGTGCCAGCAGCTTAGGACAAGGGGGTCCTAACTATGGCTACACCTTC.

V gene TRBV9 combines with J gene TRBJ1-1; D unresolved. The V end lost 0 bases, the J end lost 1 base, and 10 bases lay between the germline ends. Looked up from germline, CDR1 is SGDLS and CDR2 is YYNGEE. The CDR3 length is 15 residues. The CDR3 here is CASSVDLRTNTEAFF. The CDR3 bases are TGTGCCAGCAGCGTAGATCTCAGGACGAACACTGAAGCTTTCTTT.

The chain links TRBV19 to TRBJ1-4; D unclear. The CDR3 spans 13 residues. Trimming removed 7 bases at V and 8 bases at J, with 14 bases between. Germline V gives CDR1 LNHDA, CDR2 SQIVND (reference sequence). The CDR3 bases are TGTGCCAGTAACCAGATCAGAGGGGAAAAACTGTTTTTT. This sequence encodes CASNQIRGEKLFF.

CDR3: CASGPGRGFNDEQFF. In nucleotides, the CDR3 is TGTGCCAGTGGCCCGGGGCGGGGGTTTAACGATGAGCAGTTCTTC. The chain carries TRBV19 and TRBJ2-1; TRBD2 agrees at 7 bases. This CDR3 has 15 amino acids. V shed 8 bases, J shed 8 bases, and the junction held 15 bases outside the gene matches. Germline CDR1 and CDR2: LNHDA and SQIVND (reference sequence).

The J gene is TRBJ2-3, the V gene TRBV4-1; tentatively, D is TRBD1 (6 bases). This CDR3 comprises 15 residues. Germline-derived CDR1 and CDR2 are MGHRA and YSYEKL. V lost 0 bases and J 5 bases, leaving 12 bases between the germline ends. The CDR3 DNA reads TGCGCCAGCAGCCAAGAAAGGACAGCCGGAGATACGCAGTATTTT. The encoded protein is CASSQERTAGDTQYF.

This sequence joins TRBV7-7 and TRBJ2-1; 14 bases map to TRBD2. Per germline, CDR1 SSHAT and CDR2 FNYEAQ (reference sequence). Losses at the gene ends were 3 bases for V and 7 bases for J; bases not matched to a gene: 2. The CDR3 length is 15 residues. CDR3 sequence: CASSLGLAGDNEQFF. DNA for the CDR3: TGTGCCAGCAGCTTGGGACTAGCGGGGGATAATGAGCAGTTCTTC.

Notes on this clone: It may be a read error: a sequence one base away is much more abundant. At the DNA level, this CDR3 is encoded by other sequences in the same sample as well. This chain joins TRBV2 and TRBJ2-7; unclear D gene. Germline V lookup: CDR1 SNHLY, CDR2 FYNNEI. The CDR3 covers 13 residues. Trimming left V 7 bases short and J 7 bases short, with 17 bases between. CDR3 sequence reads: CASMGISYYEQYF. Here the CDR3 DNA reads TGTGCCAGCATGGGCATTTCTTACTATGAGCAGTACTTC.

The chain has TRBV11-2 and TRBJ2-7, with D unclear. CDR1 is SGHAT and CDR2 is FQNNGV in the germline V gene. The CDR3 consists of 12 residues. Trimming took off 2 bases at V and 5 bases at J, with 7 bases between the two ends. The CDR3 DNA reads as TGTGCCAGCAGCTTAAAGTCAGACGAGCAGTACTTC. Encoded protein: CASSLKSDEQYF.